These T cell receptor beta chains were read from a single sample in a study of identical twins. Each CDR3 protein gets one entry after TCRdb re-called the 5' RACE reads with MiXCR. Of 700,000 to 950,000 distinct CDR3 sequences in the sample, more than 9% were seen once. The sample was also reused in another study, on yellow fever vaccine responses in identical twins.

Sequenced sample: PBMCs. These receptors were taken from a young woman in good health. The conserved cysteine and the conserved F or W are not part of the CDR3 here.

cdr3_aa	j_call	v_call
ASTLQGPYYNEQF	TRBJ2-1	TRBV7-9
ASSVPLFRARPTSTDTQY	TRBJ2-3	TRBV2
ASSLEARYNEQF	TRBJ2-1	TRBV5-1
ASSILQAGSTDTQY	TRBJ2-3	TRBV27
ASSQDPYSGRRGNEQF	TRBJ2-1	TRBV3-1
AISWTSGGKNEQF	TRBJ2-1	TRBV10-3
ASSLDPEYQETQY	TRBJ2-5	TRBV7-9
ASRRLAGGGETQY	TRBJ2-5	TRBV12-3/TRBV12-4
ASSLYGAGGETQY	TRBJ2-5	TRBV27
ASSSKTTGVDEQF	TRBJ2-1	TRBV11-2
ASRGLITDTQY	TRBJ2-3	TRBV7-9
ASSSSPGRTGELF	TRBJ2-2	TRBV12-3/TRBV12-4
ASSQDSRDSGYT	TRBJ1-2	TRBV4-1
ASADWANTGELF	TRBJ2-2	TRBV7-9
ASSENRHVHI	TRBJ2-7	TRBV14
ASSLAGMNTEAF	TRBJ1-1	TRBV5-1
ASTRTSGETQY	TRBJ2-5	TRBV12-3/TRBV12-4
ASSQVSAGVETQY	TRBJ2-5	TRBV4-1
ASSIPGKSTDTQY	TRBJ2-3	TRBV19
ASSPPGTGVTGELF	TRBJ2-2	TRBV5-1
ASSPSLSSSGSTGELF	TRBJ2-2	TRBV11-2
ASSAHTSGRGNEQF	TRBJ2-1	TRBV7-9
ASSLIPLRGLNFNEQF	TRBJ2-1	TRBV11-2
ASKGDQNTEAF	TRBJ1-1	TRBV12-3/TRBV12-4
ASSSNGGGTFTDTQY	TRBJ2-3	TRBV7-2